The rows below give T cell receptor beta chains drawn from one sample of a study of shared clonotypes between healthy human individuals. TCRdb's table, derived via immunoSEQ multiplex PCR, lists solely in-frame clones and lacks some. The top ten hold more than 10% of the sample, which has 450,000 or so clones, roughly four fifths seen once. Material: PBMCs. These receptors were collected from a woman aged 35 to 49 in good health. Some clones in this sample may be carry-over from other donors' samples. CDR3s leave out the opening cysteine and the closing phenylalanine or tryptophan. The order of the fields is clone size, V gene, J gene, CDR3 protein. Size is omitted from some rows. Given values are once, few, many or a class for expanded clones.

.	TRBV30	TRBJ2-7	AWSKGLSLYEQY
.	TRBV28	TRBJ2-2	ASSFPQGGELF
.	TRBV5-1	TRBJ1-2	ASSLAYGGTDGYT
.	TRBV28	TRBJ2-3	ASSRLGADTQY
few	TRBV2	TRBJ2-5	ASSEQAREETQY
.	TRBV18	TRBJ2-1	ASSPSLADRNEQF
.	TRBV28	TRBJ2-3	ASSFWGQDLSTDTQY
.	TRBV6-1	TRBJ2-7	ASYGLAREQY
.	TRBV14	TRBJ1-2	ASSRWSGTAYGYT
.	TRBV7-2	TRBJ2-7	ASSLKSEQY
.	TRBV7-9	TRBJ1-5	ASSPGSNQPQH
.	TRBV28	TRBJ1-5	ASSSRQGGGQPQH
.	TRBV6-6	TRBJ2-7	ASSYSPGTGFNEQY
few	TRBV28	TRBJ1-5	ASSQIGVSDQPQH
once	TRBV7-2	TRBJ2-2	ASRIRMASGGTGELF
.	TRBV7-9	TRBJ2-1	ASSLRQVDNEQF
.	TRBV30	TRBJ2-1	AWNQGSSYNEQF
.	TRBV25-1	TRBJ2-5	ASSEKDQETQY
.	TRBV4-1	TRBJ2-2	ASSQAWTGGTGELF
.	TRBV19	TRBJ2-7	ASSDRAVHEQY
.	TRBV5-4	TRBJ2-7	ASSLYGEGGLEQY
few	TRBV28	TRBJ1-2	ASSLVAGGGYT
.	TRBV5-1	TRBJ2-1	ASSSLSLSGRAAYNEQF
.	TRBV7-8	TRBJ2-7	ASSSSGALYEQY
.	TRBV5-6	TRBJ2-7	ASSLRFLGSYEQY